The sequence of this TCR beta chain was determined in a study of shared clonotypes between healthy human individuals. The assay was run at deep level. The method was immunoSEQ multiplex PCR; TCRdb's version includes in-frame clones alone and lacks a portion of them. The sample lists 450,000 to 500,000 clones, 65% to 80% seen once, with roughly 12% in the top ten. There are 14 residues in the CDR3. The germline V gene encodes CDR1 LGHNA and CDR2 YNFKEQ. Trimming took off 0 bases at V and 4 bases at J, with 10 bases between the two ends. This chain connects TRBV4-2 to TRBJ2-7; D is ambiguous. This TCR was sampled from a woman in her thirties or forties in good health. Some clones in this sample may be carry-over from other donors' samples. The sample was PBMCs. The CDR3 is CASSQETGTYEQYF. CDR3 in DNA: TGTGCCAGCAGCCAAGAAACGGGTACGTACGAGCAGTACTTC.